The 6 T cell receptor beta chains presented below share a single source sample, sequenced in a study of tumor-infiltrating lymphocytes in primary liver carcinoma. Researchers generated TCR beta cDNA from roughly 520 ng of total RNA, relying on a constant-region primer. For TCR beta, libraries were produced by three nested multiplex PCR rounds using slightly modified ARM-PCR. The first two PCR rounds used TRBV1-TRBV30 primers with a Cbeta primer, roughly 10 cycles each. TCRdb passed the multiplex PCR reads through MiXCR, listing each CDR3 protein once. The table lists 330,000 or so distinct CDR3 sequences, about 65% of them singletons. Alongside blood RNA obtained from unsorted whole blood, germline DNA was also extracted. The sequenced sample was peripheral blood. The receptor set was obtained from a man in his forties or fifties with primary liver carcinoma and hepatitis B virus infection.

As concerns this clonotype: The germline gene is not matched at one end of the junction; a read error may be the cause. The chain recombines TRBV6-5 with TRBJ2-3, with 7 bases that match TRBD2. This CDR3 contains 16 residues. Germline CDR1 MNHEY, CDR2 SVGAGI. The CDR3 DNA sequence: TGTGCCAGGAGTTACTCCTTGGGACTACCTGTAGATACGCAGTATTTT. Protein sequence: CARSYSLGLPVDTQYF.

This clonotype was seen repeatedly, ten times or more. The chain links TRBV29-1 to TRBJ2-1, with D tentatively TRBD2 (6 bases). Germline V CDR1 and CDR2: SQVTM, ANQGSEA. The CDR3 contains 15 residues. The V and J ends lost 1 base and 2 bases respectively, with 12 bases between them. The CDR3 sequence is CSVEGRGGPYNEQFF. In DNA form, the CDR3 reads TGCAGCGTTGAAGGGCGCGGAGGGCCCTACAATGAGCAGTTCTTC.

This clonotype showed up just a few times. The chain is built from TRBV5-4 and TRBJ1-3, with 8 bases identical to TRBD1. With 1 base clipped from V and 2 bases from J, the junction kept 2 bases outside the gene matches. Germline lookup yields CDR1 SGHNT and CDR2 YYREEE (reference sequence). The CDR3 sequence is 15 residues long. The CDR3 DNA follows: TGTGCCAGCAGCTTGCAGGGGGCGGCTGGAAACACCATATATTTT. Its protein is CASSLQGAAGNTIYF.

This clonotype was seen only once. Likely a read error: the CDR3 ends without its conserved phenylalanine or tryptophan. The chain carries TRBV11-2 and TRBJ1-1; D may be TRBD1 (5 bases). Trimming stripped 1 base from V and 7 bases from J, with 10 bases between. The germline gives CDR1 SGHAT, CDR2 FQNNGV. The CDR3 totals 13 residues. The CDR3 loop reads CASSLGGSNEAFH. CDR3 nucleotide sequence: TGTGCCAGCAGCTTAGGGGGCTCTAATGAAGCTTTCCAT.

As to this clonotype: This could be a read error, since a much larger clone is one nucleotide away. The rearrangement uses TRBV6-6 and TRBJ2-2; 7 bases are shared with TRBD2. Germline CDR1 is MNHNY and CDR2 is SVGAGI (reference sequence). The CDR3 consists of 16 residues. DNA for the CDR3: TGTGCCAGCACTGACCCCGGGACTATTAACACCGGGGAGATGTTTTTT. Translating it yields CASTDPGTINTGEMFF.

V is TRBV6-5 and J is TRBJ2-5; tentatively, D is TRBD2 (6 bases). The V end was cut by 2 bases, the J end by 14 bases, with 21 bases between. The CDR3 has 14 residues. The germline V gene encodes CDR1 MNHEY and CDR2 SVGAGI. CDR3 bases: TGTGCCAGCAGTTACCGGGGGACCGAAGAGACCCTATACTTC. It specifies CASSYRGTEETLYF.